This T cell receptor (beta chain) stems from a study of shared clonotypes between healthy human individuals (dated by TCRdb to the early 2020s). Concerning the study at large: The cohort comprised a couple of women and three men aged 18 to 49 years. Per donor, three plates each were used for CD4 naive and CD4 memory, two for CD8 naive, and one for CD8 memory. The study deeply sequenced blood TCR repertoires of about five healthy adults to estimate repertoire size and the extent of clonotype sharing between individuals. Different laboratories and diverse techniques were used to prepare libraries and sequence TCR repertoires, to increase sequencing depth and limit assay-specific biases. Per donor, leukapheresis produced somewhere between about 0.9 and 9.5 billion PBMCs.

General findings and caveats noted by the study authors: Naive subsets generally had larger estimated clonotype richness than memory subsets did. Because the study included only a small number of donors, the genetic and exposure-history diversity represented was limited. Compared with non-shared clonotypes, the clonotypes found in all four sorted-subset donors had higher generation probabilities. Even with the large sequencing depth, rarefaction of the sorted-subset datasets indicated that sequencing was incomplete. Sharing across four donors was observed for around 5% of naive CD4, over 3% of naive CD8, 2% to 2.5% of memory CD4, and roughly 0.4% of memory CD8 clonotypes. Sampling was limited to blood, and TCR repertoires in tissue likely differ from TCR repertoires in blood. Pairwise subsampling indicated that sequencing depth was expected to affect the degree of clonotype sharing among donors.

The CDR3 has 14 amino acids, counting the end cysteine and phenylalanine. Of all the DNA, just the CDR3 is kept, 42 bases in frame from base 1. The donors were healthy, HIV-negative adults with no recently reported acute infections or vaccinations. All donors were Caucasian adults living in Nashville, Tennessee, USA. CD4+ T cells were enriched through magnetic negative selection, after which naive cells were positively selected on CD45RA and the remaining negative fraction served as the memory subset. After blood collection by leukapheresis, PBMCs were isolated using Ficoll-Histopaque density gradient centrifugation and then cryopreserved in the vapor phase of liquid nitrogen. Purity and quantity of every magnetically sorted T cell population were checked by analytical flow cytometry. Each sorted fraction had its genomic DNA isolated and then quantified by UV absorbance on a Nanodrop 2000c. On this clone: Its antigen remains undetermined. There are no base qualities to consult, and no much larger clone falls within one base.

Using the deep immunoSEQ assay, multiplex PCR amplified TCR CDR3 regions from genomic DNA. Extracted genomic DNA from each cell subset was spread evenly across all wells of several immunoSEQ 96-well plates, with each plate serving as a replicate. For sorted subsets, approximately 190 ng genomic DNA, equal to tens of thousands of T cell genomes, was loaded into each replicate PCR. Purified libraries were measured with a Qubit 3.0 fluorometer, size-checked on a Bioanalyzer 2100, and measured again with the KAPA Library Quantification kit. A separate single-read 150-cycle Illumina NextSeq 550 flow cell was used to sequence each immunoSEQ 96-well plate. The original methods were these. Because the immunoSEQ output held only junctional sequences and lacked quality scores, the filtering could not match the filtering applied to full-length reads. Sequences were annotated with PyIR, a Python wrapper for IgBLAST v1.9, and V/J genes and CDR3 were assigned using IMGT germline references. Reads were filtered out if the reads had weak V/J assignments (E-value above 1e-6), no CDR3, stop codons, out-of-frame junctions, or ambiguous translated residues. V3J clonotypes were defined as sequences sharing the same inferred V gene, J gene, and CDR3 amino acid sequence. To compute the percentage overlap between repertoires, the number of shared unique clonotypes was divided by the size of the smaller repertoire. Richness of each repertoire was evaluated using RTK rarefaction, the Chao1 estimator, and Recon v2.1 estimates of unobserved clonotypes. Generation probabilities for all TCRbeta clonotypes obtained by the gDNA method from a handful of donors were computed using OLGA. TCRdb carries this immuneACCESS record with in-frame sequences only. Its versions omit some clonotypes, under half of them owing to an unresolved V gene in the studies checked, with the rest unexplained. The DNA gave D and trimming, while V, J and clone size come from that table. The sample profile shows around 2.3 million clones; 90% to 96% of them were found once. Jointly, the top ten make up about 0.13% of the sample.

The sequence derives from a man between 18 and 35 years old in good health. Rearrangement joined TRBV21-1 to TRBJ2-7; the table gives TRBD1 as D, unverified against the DNA. TRBV21-1 is a listed pseudogene. The sample was naive CD4+ T cells sorted from blood. Reading the label with the study, this specimen's cell subset or site is: CD45RA+ positively selected. CDR3 loop: CASSNRDRGHEQYF. The nucleotide sequence reads TGTGCCAGCAGCAACCGGGACAGGGGCCACGAGCAGTACTTC.